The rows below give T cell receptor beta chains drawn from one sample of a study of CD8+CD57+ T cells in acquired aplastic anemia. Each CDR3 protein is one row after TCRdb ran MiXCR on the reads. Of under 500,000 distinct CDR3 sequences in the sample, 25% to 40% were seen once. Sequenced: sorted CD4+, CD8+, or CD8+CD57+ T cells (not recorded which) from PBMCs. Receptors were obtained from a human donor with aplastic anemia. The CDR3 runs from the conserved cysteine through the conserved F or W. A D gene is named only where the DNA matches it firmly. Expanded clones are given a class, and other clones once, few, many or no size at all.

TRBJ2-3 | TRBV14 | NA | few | TGTGCCAGCAGCCAAAACGGGGGAGGCACAGATACGCAGTATTTT | CASSQNGGGTDTQYF
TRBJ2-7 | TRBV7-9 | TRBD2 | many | TGTGCCAGCAGCTTAAGCGGGAGGGCCTGGGAGCAGTACTTC | CASSLSGRAWEQYF
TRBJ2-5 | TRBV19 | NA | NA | TGTGCCAGCAGCCCGACTAGGGGGGACCAAGAGACCCAGTACTTC | CASSPTRGDQETQYF
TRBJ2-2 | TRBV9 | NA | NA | TGTGCCAGCAGCCAACGGCCCGGGGAGCTGTTTTTT | CASSQRPGELFF
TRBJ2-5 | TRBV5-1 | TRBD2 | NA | TGCGCCTCTGGGGGGGATGGGCCAGAGACCCAGTACTTC | CASGGDGPETQYF
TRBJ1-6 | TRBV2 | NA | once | TGTGCCAGCAGTGTGCAGGGGACTGAGTCACCCCTCCACTTT | CASSVQGTESPLHF
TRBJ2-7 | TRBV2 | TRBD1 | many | TGTGCCAGCAGTTGGGACAGGGTCTCCTACGAGCAGTACTTC | CASSWDRVSYEQYF
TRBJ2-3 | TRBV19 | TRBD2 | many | TGTGCCAAGCGGACTAGCGGGAGTCTCACAGATACGCAGTATTTT | CAKRTSGSLTDTQYF
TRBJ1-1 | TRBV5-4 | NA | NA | TGTGCCAGCAGTCTCAGAGAGCGGAACACTGAAGCTTTCTTT | CASSLRERNTEAFF
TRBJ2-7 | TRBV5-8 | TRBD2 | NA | TGTGCCAGCAGCTTATCGGGGGGTGACGAGCAGTACTTC | CASSLSGGDEQYF
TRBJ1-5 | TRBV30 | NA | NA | TGTGCCTGGAGTCTCAGGGGAGGTAGTCAGCCCCAGCATTTT | CAWSLRGGSQPQHF
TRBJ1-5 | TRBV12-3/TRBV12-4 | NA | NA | TGTGCCAGCCTCGAGGGCCCAAGCAATCAGCCCCAGCATTTT | CASLEGPSNQPQHF
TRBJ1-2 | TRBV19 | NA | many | TGTGCCAGTAGTATAGCCGACGGTACCTACACCTTC | CASSIADGTYTF
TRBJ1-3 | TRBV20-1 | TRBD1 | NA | TGCAGTGCTATCCCGGGACAGGGTGGAAACACCATATATTTT | CSAIPGQGGNTIYF
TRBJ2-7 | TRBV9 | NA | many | TGTGCCAGCAGCGCAATCGGGGACATTTCCTACGAGCAGTACTTC | CASSAIGDISYEQYF
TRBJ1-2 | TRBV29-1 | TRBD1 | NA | TGCAGCGTCGGACAGGACGGGGGTGGCTACACCTTC | CSVGQDGGGYTF
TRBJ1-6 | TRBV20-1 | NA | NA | TGCAGTGCTAGCCCAGGGCGGTCACCCCTCCACTTT | CSASPGRSPLHF
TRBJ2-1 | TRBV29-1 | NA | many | TGCAGCGTTGATAGGGGCAATGAGCAGTTCTTC | CSVDRGNEQFF
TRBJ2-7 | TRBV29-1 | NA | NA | TGCAGCGTTGTAGGATCAGTGACCTACGAGCAGTACTTC | CSVVGSVTYEQYF
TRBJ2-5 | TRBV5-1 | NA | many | TGCGCCAGCAGCTTGCGGACCCGAGAGACCCAGTACTTC | CASSLRTRETQYF
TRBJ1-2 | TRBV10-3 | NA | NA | TGTGCCATCAGTGAGTACGGGGAATATGGCTACACCTTC | CAISEYGEYGYTF
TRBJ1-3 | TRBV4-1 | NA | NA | TGCGCCAGCAGCCAAGTTGGTAGGGATAGAGGAAACACCATATATTTT | CASSQVGRDRGNTIYF
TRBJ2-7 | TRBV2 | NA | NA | TGTGCCAGCAGTAACCAGTACCCGTCCTACGAGCAGTACTTC | CASSNQYPSYEQYF
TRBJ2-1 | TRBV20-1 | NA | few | TGCAGTGCTAGGGGGCGGGTCTACAATGAGCAGTTCTTC | CSARGRVYNEQFF
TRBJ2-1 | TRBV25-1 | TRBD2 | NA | TGTGCCAGCAGCCTCCTAGCGGGAGGGCGGGTGAATGAGCAGTTCTTC | CASSLLAGGRVNEQFF
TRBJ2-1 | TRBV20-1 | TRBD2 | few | TGCAGTGCTGAGGGACTAAGTAGGGCCAATGAGCAGTTCTTC | CSAEGLSRANEQFF
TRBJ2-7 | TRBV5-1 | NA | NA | TGCGCCAGCAGCGAGGCTAGCCCTCGAGGGACCCTCTCCTACGAGCAGTACTTC | CASSEASPRGTLSYEQYF
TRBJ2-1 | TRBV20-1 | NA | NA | TGCAGTGCAAGACGTGCAGGGAGCTCCTACGATGAGCAGTTCTTC | CSARRAGSSYDEQFF
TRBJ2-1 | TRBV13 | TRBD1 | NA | TGTGCCAGCAGCCCGACAGGGGGCACCTACAATGAGCAGTTCTTC | CASSPTGGTYNEQFF
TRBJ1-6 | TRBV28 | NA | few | TGTGCCAGCAGTAGGACAGCGAATTCACCCCTCCACTTT | CASSRTANSPLHF
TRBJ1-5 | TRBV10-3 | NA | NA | TGTGCCATCAGTGACCAGGGAGGGGAGTCCCAGCATTTT | CAISDQGGESQHF
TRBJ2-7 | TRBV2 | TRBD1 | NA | TGTGCCAGCAGTGACTTCATCCTCGGGACAGAACCTCCCGAGCAGTACTTC | CASSDFILGTEPPEQYF
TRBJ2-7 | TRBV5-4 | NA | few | TGTGCCAGCAGCCGAACTACTAGCTCCGACGAGCAGTACTTC | CASSRTTSSDEQYF
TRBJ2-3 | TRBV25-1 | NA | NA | TGTGCCAGCAGTGAATCCGAGATTCGGGTCACAGATACGCAGTGTTTT | CASSESEIRVTDTQCF
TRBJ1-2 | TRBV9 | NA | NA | TGTGCCAGCAGCGTAACGGGGATGGCTAACTATGGCTACACCTTC | CASSVTGMANYGYTF
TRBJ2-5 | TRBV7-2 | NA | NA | TGTGCCAGCAGCCAAGTCGCAGGGTTAGAGACCCAGTACTTC | CASSQVAGLETQYF
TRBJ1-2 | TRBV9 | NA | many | TGTGCCAGCAGCGTGGGTCCCAAAGATGGCTACACCTTC | CASSVGPKDGYTF
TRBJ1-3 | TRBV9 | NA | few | TGTGCCAGCAGCGTGCAGGACCACTCTGGAAACACCATATATTTT | CASSVQDHSGNTIYF
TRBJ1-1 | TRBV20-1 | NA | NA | TGCAGTGCTAGAGGGAGTGAATCGGCTTTCTTT | CSARGSESAFF
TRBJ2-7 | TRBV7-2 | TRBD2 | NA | TGTGCCAGCGCCCGACTAGCGGGGGTCCTCTCCTACGAGCAGTACTTC | CASARLAGVLSYEQYF
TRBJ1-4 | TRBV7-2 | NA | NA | TGTGCCAGCAGCCTGGGGGGGGAGTTGGAAAAACTGCTTTTT | CASSLGGELEKLLF
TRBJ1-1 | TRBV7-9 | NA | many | TGTGCCAGCAGCTTAGCCACAGGGAACACTGAAGCTTTCTTT | CASSLATGNTEAFF